This T cell receptor (beta chain) was observed in a study of early T cells in non-severe SARS-CoV-2 infection. Trimming stripped 0 bases from V and 3 bases from J, with 6 bases between. The CDR3 covers 13 residues. Germline loops: CDR1 KGHSH, CDR2 LQKENI. TCRdb reprocessed the 5' RACE reads with MiXCR, giving one entry per CDR3 protein. The table records about 47,000 distinct CDR3 sequences, roughly a tenth of them present only once. This clonotype originated in an adult who was a healthcare worker with PCR-confirmed SARS-CoV-2 infection or an uninfected control (not recorded which). The chain is built from TRBV18 and TRBJ2-7; possible D gene TRBD2, 6 bases. The source material was whole blood, sampled at baseline. The CDR3 DNA sequence: TGTGCCAGCTCACCACCGGGGGGCTACGAGCAGTACTTC. It codes for CASSPPGGYEQYF. Together with reference TRBV18 and TRBJ2-7, the CDR3 gives the full variable domain: NAGVMQNPRHLVRRRGQEARLRCSPMKGHSHVYWYRQLPEEGLKFMVYLQKENIIDESGMPKERFSAEFPKEGPSILRIQQVVRGDSAAYFCASSPPGGYEQYFGPGTRLTVT.